This T cell receptor beta chain derives from a study of cytomegalovirus exposure and HLA in healthy donors. PCR involved 60 Vbeta and 13 Jbeta primers. Some clones are missing from TCRdb's copy, which holds only in-frame ones; the method was immunoSEQ multiplex PCR. The sample comprises 60,000 to 90,000 clones, 80% to 90% of which are singletons, and approximately 20% rests with the top ten. V lost 3 bases to trimming and J lost 3 bases, with 12 bases between them. This CDR3 region has 15 residues. Germline loops: CDR1 LGHNA, CDR2 YNFKEQ. This clonotype was sampled from a man aged 70 or older in good health and CMV-seropositive. J is TRBJ1-3 and V is TRBV4-2; tentatively, D is TRBD1 (6 bases). The sample comprised PBMCs. The CDR3 region has the DNA TGTGCCAGCAGCCAGCAGGGGTACGATGGAAACACCATATATTTT. Translating gives CASSQQGYDGNTIYF.